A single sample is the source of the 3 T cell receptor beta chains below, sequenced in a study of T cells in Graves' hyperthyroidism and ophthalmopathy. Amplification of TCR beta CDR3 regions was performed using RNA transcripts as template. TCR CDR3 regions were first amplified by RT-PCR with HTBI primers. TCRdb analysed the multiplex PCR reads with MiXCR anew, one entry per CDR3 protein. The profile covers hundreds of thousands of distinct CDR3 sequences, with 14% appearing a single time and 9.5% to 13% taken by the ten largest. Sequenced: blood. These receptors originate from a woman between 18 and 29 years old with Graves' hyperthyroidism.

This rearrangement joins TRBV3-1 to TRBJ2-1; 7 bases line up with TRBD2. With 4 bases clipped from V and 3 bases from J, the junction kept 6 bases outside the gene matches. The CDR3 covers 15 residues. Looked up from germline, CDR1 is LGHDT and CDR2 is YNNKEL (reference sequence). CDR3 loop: CASSPPPSGYNEQFF. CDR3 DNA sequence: TGTGCCAGCAGCCCCCCCCCTAGCGGCTACAATGAGCAGTTCTTC.

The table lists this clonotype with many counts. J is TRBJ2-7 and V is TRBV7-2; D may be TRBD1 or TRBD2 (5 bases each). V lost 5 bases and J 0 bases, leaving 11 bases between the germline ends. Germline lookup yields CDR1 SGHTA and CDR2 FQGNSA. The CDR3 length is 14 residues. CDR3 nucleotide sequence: TGTGCCAGCAGCGTTCGGGACGACTCCTACGAGCAGTACTTC. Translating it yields CASSVRDDSYEQYF.

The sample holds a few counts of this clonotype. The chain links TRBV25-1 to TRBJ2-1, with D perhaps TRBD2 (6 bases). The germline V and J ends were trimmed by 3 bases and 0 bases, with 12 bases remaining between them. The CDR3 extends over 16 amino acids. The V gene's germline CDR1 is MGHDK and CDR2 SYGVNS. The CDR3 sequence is CASSEGDGSSYNEQFF. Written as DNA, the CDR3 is TGTGCCAGCAGTGAGGGGGACGGGAGCTCCTACAATGAGCAGTTCTTC.